The 9 T cell receptor beta chains listed next were all sequenced from one sample in a study of a mutant IDH1 vaccine in newly diagnosed glioma. The time point denotes: week 35, safety follow-up. A 20-mer mutant IDH1 peptide at 300 ug was injected subcutaneously with topical imiquimod. Their recognized antigens are unknown. Some clones are missing from TCRdb's copy, which holds only in-frame ones; the method was immunoSEQ multiplex PCR. The sample shows about 60,000 clones, approximately 80% of them seen only once. Sequenced here: PBMCs, sampled from a glioma patient whose treatment included an IDH1 peptide vaccine. These receptors were taken from a man in his forties or fifties with glioma.

The chain couples TRBV6-5 to TRBJ2-5; D possibly corresponds to TRBD2 (6 bases). Germline assignment: CDR1 MNHEY and CDR2 SVGAGI. CDR3 size: 14 residues. The germline V and J ends were trimmed by 1 base and 5 bases, with 11 bases remaining between them. The CDR3 sequence is CASSYWGGAETQYF. The DNA of the CDR3 is TGTGCCAGCAGTTACTGGGGCGGGGCGGAGACCCAGTACTTC.

There are a few counts of this clone. The chain uses TRBV28 and TRBJ1-4; 7 bases align to TRBD1. Looked up from germline, CDR1 is MDHEN and CDR2 is SYDVKM. Trimming at V came to 4 bases and at J to 4 bases, leaving 9 bases not matched to a gene. CDR3 length equals 16 residues. The CDR3: CASSSLSTGINEKLFF. DNA for the CDR3: TGTGCCAGCAGTTCACTATCGACAGGGATTAATGAAAAACTGTTTTTT.

In this sample, this clone turned up a few times. The chain has TRBV29-1 and TRBJ2-5; 9 bases agree with TRBD1. CDR3 size: 13 residues. Germline CDR1 reads SQVTM; CDR2 reads ANQGSEA. Trimming cost V 7 bases and J 5 bases; bases outside gene matches: 8. The CDR3 DNA follows: TGCAGCGGGACAGGGGCGACTCTTGAGACCCAGTACTTC. Translated: CSGTGATLETQYF.

The genes are TRBV7-9 and TRBJ1-1; D is undetermined. V lost 5 bases, J lost 6 bases, and 19 bases lay in between. This CDR3 region has 15 residues. Per germline, CDR1 SEHNR and CDR2 FQNEAQ (reference sequence). The CDR3 nucleotides are TGTGCCAGCAGCGGCCAGTCAGTTCCCCAGGCTGAAGCTTTCTTT. It translates to CASSGQSVPQAEAFF.

The chain uses TRBV7-6 and TRBJ2-3; possibly TRBD2 for D (6 bases). Germline V gives CDR1 SGHVS, CDR2 FNYEAQ. V was pared by 5 bases and J by 2 bases, with 14 bases between. The CDR3 sequence is 15 residues long. The CDR3 loop is CASSGLRGNTDTQYF. The CDR3 nucleotides are TGTGCCAGCAGCGGTTTGCGGGGCAACACAGATACGCAGTATTTT. Supplemented by reference TRBV7-6 and TRBJ2-3, the full variable domain reads GAGVSQSPRYKVTKRGQDVALRCDPISGHVSLYWYRQALGQGPEFLTYFNYEAQQDKSGLPNDRFSAERPEGSISTLTIQRTEQRDSAMYRCASSGLRGNTDTQYFGPGTRLTVL.

The chain links TRBV5-5 to TRBJ2-2; D gene unclear. This CDR3 is built from 11 residues. Trimming stripped 7 bases from V and 2 bases from J, with 3 bases between. Germline V gene lookup returns CDR1 SGHKS and CDR2 YYEKEE (reference sequence). The DNA for the CDR3 is TGTGCCAGCGGTAACACCGGGGAGCTGTTTTTT. It encodes CASGNTGELFF.

The chain recombines TRBV11-2 with TRBJ2-1; tentative D call: TRBD2 (6 bases). V was cut by 7 bases and J by 0 bases, with 16 bases left in between. This CDR3 contains 16 residues. CDR1 is SGHAT and CDR2 is FQNNGV in the germline V gene. CDR3 amino acids: CASNPASGLSYNEQFF. The CDR3 DNA sequence: TGTGCCAGCAACCCAGCGAGCGGGCTCTCCTACAATGAGCAGTTCTTC.

CDR3 protein: CASSEGIRVWRETQYF. The CDR3 nucleotides are TGTGCCAGCAGTGAAGGAATCAGGGTGTGGAGGGAGACCCAGTACTTC. The gene calls are TRBV25-1 and TRBJ2-5; either TRBD1 or TRBD2 may supply D (5 bases each). Germline CDR1 MGHDK, CDR2 SYGVNS. Deletions cut 2 bases from V and 5 bases from J, with 18 bases between. The length of the CDR3 is 16 residues.

V is TRBV5-1 and J is TRBJ1-1, with a weak D call TRBD1 (6 bases). Germline V CDR1 and CDR2: SGHRS, YFSETQ. With 0 bases removed from V and 5 bases from J, the gap between germline ends came to 14 bases. The CDR3 has 15 amino acids. The CDR3 here is CASSLVAGVETEAFF. CDR3 bases: TGCGCCAGCAGCTTGGTTGCAGGGGTGGAGACTGAAGCTTTCTTT.